This entry describes one T cell receptor (beta chain). Its specificity is unknown. The sample is drawn from a study of OX40 agonist ivuxolimab in advanced cancers. For the study at large: Cancers in dose escalation were hepatocellular, melanoma, renal cell and head and neck. Participants, 82.7% male, averaged around 60 years of age, ranging from roughly 23 to 80.

The CDR3 covers 15 residues. CDR1 and CDR2 (germline): SGHRS, YFSETQ. V gave up 6 bases and J gave up 3 bases; unmatched junction bases: 11. General study results and limits: Among expanded peripheral T cells, antigen specificity went undetermined. Clonal expansion from baseline to week 6 occurred in both CD4+ and CD8+ T cells.

The protocol was immunoSEQ multiplex PCR, while the TCRdb copy is restricted to in-frame clones and leaves out a portion. Among under 95,000 clones listed, about 85% were seen once. This sequence originates from an adult with an advanced solid tumor such as melanoma, head and neck, liver or kidney cancer. This specimen consisted of CD4+ or CD8+ T cells sorted from blood, obtained in a trial of the OX40 agonist ivuxolimab. The rearrangement links TRBV5-1 to TRBJ1-1; TRBD1 matches at 7 bases. CDR3 bases: TGCGCCAGCACCCGGACAGGCCAATCGGACACTGAAGCTTTCTTT. Translation: CASTRTGQSDTEAFF.